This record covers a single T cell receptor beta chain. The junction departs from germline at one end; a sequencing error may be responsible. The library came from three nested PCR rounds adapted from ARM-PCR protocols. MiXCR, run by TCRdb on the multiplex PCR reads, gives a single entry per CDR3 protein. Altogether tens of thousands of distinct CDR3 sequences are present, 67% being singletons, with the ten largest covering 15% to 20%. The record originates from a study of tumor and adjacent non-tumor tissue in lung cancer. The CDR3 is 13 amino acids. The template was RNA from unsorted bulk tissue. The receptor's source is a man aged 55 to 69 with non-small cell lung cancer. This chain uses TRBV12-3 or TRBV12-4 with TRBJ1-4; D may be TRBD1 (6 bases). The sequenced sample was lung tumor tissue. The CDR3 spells CAGSLQGGEKLFF. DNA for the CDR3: TGTGCCGGCAGTTTACAGGGAGGAGAAAAGCTGTTTTTT.